The rows below give T cell receptor beta chains drawn from one sample of a study of T-cell memory formation after mild COVID-19. TCRdb itself ran the 5' RACE reads through MiXCR, one entry per CDR3 protein. The sample lists approximately 210,000 distinct CDR3 sequences, around 17% occurring once. The sequencing sample was made of PBMCs or a T cell subset sorted from them (not recorded which). These receptors originate from an adult woman who had mild COVID-19 (a few samples of this study predate the infection). Cell type and time point are not known. Each CDR3 is given with its conserved first and last residue. Fields, in order: D gene, J gene, V gene, clone size, CDR3 DNA, CDR3 protein. D genes are given only for firm matches. Clone size appears in some rows only: once, few, many, or a class for an expanded clone.

>NA|TRBJ2-5|TRBV3-1|NA
TGTGCCAGCACCAGGGGCGGGCGAGAGACCCAGTACTTC
CASTRGGRETQYF
>TRBD2|TRBJ2-1|TRBV7-2|NA
TGTGCCAGCAGTCGAGAGGCGGGGGGGAACAATGAGCAGTTCTTC
CASSREAGGNNEQFF
>NA|TRBJ1-1|TRBV3-1|NA
TGTGCCAGCAGCCTCCTGACAGTGAACACTGAAGCTTTCTTT
CASSLLTVNTEAFF
>TRBD2|TRBJ2-1|TRBV7-2|few
TGTGCCAGCAGCTTTGTAGCGGGAGCGGTCGACAATGAGCAGTTCTTC
CASSFVAGAVDNEQFF
>NA|TRBJ2-3|TRBV2|many
TGTGCCAGCAGTGAAGCTAGGCTCGATAGGGGTACGCAGTATTTT
CASSEARLDRGTQYF
>NA|TRBJ1-3|TRBV7-9|few
TGTGCCAGCAGCTTAGGCGTGGCCTCCTCTTCTGGAAACACCATATATTTT
CASSLGVASSSGNTIYF
>TRBD1|TRBJ2-7|TRBV5-1|NA
TGCGCCAGCAGCTTGGCAACAGGGGATTGGCCCTACGAGCAGTACTTC
CASSLATGDWPYEQYF
>NA|TRBJ2-5|TRBV12-3/TRBV12-4|few
TGTGCCAGCAGTTTTTGGGGAGGAGAGACCCAGTACTTC
CASSFWGGETQYF
>NA|TRBJ1-2|TRBV7-2|NA
TGTGCCAGCAGCAGCCGGACAGTGGGCCTCGTCTATGGCTACACCTTC
CASSSRTVGLVYGYTF
>TRBD1|TRBJ2-5|TRBV10-2|NA
TGCGCCAGCAGCGACAGGGACAGGGGAGGAGAGACCCAGTACTTC
CASSDRDRGGETQYF
>NA|TRBJ2-6|TRBV6-5|NA
TGTGCCAGCAGCCAAGGGGGGGAAGGGGCCAACGTCCTGACTTTC
CASSQGGEGANVLTF
>TRBD1|TRBJ1-2|TRBV30|NA
TGTGCCTGGAGTAGTGGCGTCTCCACAGGGGGTTATGGCTACACCTTC
CAWSSGVSTGGYGYTF
>NA|TRBJ1-1|TRBV20-1|NA
TGCAGTGCTAGGTGGGACCGGCCGACCGGAGCTTTCTTT
CSARWDRPTGAFF
>TRBD2|TRBJ2-1|TRBV6-5|many
TGTGCCAGCATTCAACATTACAACCTAGCGGGAGTCTACAATGAGCAGTTCTTC
CASIQHYNLAGVYNEQFF
>NA|TRBJ1-5|TRBV12-3/TRBV12-4|few
TGTGCCAGCAGTTTTAGTACAGGGAGTCAGCCCCAGCATTTT
CASSFSTGSQPQHF
>NA|TRBJ2-5|TRBV15|few
TGTGCCACCAGCAGAGATGGGCGGGGAAGAGAGACCCAGTACTTC
CATSRDGRGRETQYF
>NA|TRBJ1-2|TRBV4-1|few
TGCGCCAGCAGCCCCCCTTCCACAGTGACAGGCGCCCTTACTAACTATGGCTACACCTTC
CASSPPSTVTGALTNYGYTF